The clone carrying this TCR beta chain has a handful of counts. The target antigen is unknown. TCRdb redid the calling of the 5' RACE reads with MiXCR, one entry per CDR3 protein. The data show hundreds of thousands of distinct CDR3 sequences, roughly 17% seen once. V dropped 1 base and J dropped 2 bases, with 11 bases sitting between them. This CDR3 is built from 14 residues. The germline V gene has CDR1 DFQATT and CDR2 SNEGSKA (reference sequence). The sample comes from a study of T-cell memory formation after mild COVID-19. Study-wide context: Each donor largely had its own TCR clusters.

General study findings and limits: CD8+ contracting clones occupied EMRA, while CD4+ ones occupied mainly CM and EM. Clones that contracted from day 15 to 85 had balanced CD4/CD8; later expanders were CD4+ biased. The appearance of some responding clones in pre-infection memory suggested that cross-reactive memory joined.

Sequenced material: PBMCs or a T cell subset sorted from them (not recorded which). The source is an adult woman who had mild COVID-19 (a few samples of this study predate the infection). Cell type and time point are not known. The genes are TRBV20-1 and TRBJ2-5; D perhaps matches TRBD2 (6 bases). CDR3 in DNA: TGCAGTGCTAGAGGACCCGGGACTCAAGAGACCCAGTACTTC. Residues: CSARGPGTQETQYF.